This TCR beta chain was sequenced in a study of blood T cell repertoires in COVID-19. At the level of the study: The United States, Italy and Spain supplied acute and convalescent COVID-19 samples.

Germline trimming cut 2 bases from V and 4 bases from J; bases unmatched to any gene: 9. Germline V gene sequence: CDR1 MNHEY, CDR2 SVGAGI. The CDR3 extends over 16 amino acids. The repertoire was sequenced with immunoSEQ multiplex PCR; TCRdb's copy has only in-frame clones and lacks some. The sample yields just over 90,000 clones, approximately 86% seen once. This TCR came from an elderly woman with acute or convalescent COVID-19. Source material: peripheral blood. The gene calls are TRBV6-5 and TRBJ2-7, with 9 nucleotides matching TRBD1. This chain's CDR3 is CASSYIPGQGPYEQYF. In DNA form, the CDR3 reads TGTGCCAGCAGTTACATTCCGGGACAGGGCCCATACGAGCAGTACTTC.